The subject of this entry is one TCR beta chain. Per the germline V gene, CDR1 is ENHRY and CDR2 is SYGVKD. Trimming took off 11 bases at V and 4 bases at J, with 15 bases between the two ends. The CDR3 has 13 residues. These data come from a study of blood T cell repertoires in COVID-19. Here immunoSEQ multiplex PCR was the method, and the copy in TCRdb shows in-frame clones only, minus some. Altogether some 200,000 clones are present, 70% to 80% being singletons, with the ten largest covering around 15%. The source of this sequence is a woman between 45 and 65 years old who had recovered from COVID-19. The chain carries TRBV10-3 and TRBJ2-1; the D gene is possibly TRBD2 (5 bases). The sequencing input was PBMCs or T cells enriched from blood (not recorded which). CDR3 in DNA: TGTGCCGTTTCAAGCGGACCTTACAATGAGCAGTTCTTC. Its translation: CAVSSGPYNEQFF.